At least ten counts were recorded for the clone carrying this T cell receptor (beta chain). Its antigen is unidentified. This sample is part of a study of neurological immune-mediated disorders. Study observations and caveats: HTLV-1-associated myelopathy had the most TCR clonal expansion, whereas multiple sclerosis had the least (lower than in healthy controls).

From 15-18 subjects, each sequencing run yielded over 190 million TCR-beta sequences. TCRdb called the 5' RACE reads again in MiXCR, with one record for every CDR3 protein. The profile shows fewer than 50,000 distinct CDR3 sequences, roughly 13% of them singletons. Sample time point: longitudinal time-point 3. This CDR3 has 14 residues. Germline CDR1 reads SGHRS; CDR2 reads YFSETQ. Trimming removed 1 base from V and 6 bases from J; junction bases left unmatched: 5. The rearrangement uses TRBV5-1 and TRBJ2-7; 9 bases match TRBD1. Specimen: PBMCs. The sequence was collected from a man aged 25 to 40 in good health. The CDR3 DNA sequence: TGCGCCAGCAGCTTGTTTACAGGGGGCGGCGAGCAGTACTTC. Residues: CASSLFTGGGEQYF.